The source of this TCR beta chain is a study of cytomegalovirus exposure and HLA in healthy donors. The PCR had 60 Vbeta and 13 Jbeta primers. Generated by immunoSEQ multiplex PCR, the TCRdb table keeps only in-frame clones and is missing some. This table has about 210,000 clones, about four fifths appearing once. Study observations and caveats: Productive status was seen about 87% or about 30% of the time for most TCR beta V segments in an earlier analysis.

In regard to this clone: No antigen is known for it.

Material: PBMCs. This clonotype originated in a male donor in good health and CMV-seropositive.

In nucleotides, the CDR3 is TGTGCCAGCTCACCAGAAGGAAGAGGTGAAAAACTGTTTTTT. As protein: CASSPEGRGEKLFF. The chain joins TRBV18 to TRBJ1-4; D not certain. The V and J ends lost 2 bases and 7 bases respectively, with 11 bases between them. Germline values: CDR1 KGHSH, CDR2 LQKENI. There are 14 residues in the CDR3.